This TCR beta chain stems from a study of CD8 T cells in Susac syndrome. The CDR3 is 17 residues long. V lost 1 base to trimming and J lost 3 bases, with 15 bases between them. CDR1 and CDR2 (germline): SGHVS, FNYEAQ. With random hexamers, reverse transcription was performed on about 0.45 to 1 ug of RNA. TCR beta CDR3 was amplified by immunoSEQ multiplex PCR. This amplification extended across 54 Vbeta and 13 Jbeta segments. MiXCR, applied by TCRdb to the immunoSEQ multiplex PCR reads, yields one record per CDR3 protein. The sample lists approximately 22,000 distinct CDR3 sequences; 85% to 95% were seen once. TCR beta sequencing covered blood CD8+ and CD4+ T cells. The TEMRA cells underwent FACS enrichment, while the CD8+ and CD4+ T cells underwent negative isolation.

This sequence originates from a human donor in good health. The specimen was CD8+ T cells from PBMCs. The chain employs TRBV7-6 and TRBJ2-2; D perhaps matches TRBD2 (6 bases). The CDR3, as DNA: TGTGCCAGCAGCTTAGGAAGGGGACTCGGTCACACCGGGGAGCTGTTTTTT. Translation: CASSLGRGLGHTGELFF.